The entry below describes one TCR beta chain. After removal of 5 bases from V and 5 bases from J, the junction contained 10 bases not matched to a gene. Germline V gives CDR1 GTSNPN, CDR2 SVGIG (reference sequence). This CDR3 spans 14 amino acids. Random hexamers primed reverse transcription of about 0.45 to 1 ug RNA. MiXCR, applied by TCRdb to the immunoSEQ multiplex PCR reads, yields one record per CDR3 protein. The profile shows some 130,000 distinct CDR3 sequences, around 93% of them singletons. This sample stems from a study of CD8 T cells in Susac syndrome. This sequence originates from a human donor with Susac syndrome. Sequences were obtained from CD8+ T cells from PBMCs. The V and J genes are TRBV30 and TRBJ2-7; 9 nucleotides match TRBD1. The CDR3 bases are TGTGCCTGGGAGTACAGGGGGCGCCGGGACGAGCAGTACTTC. Amino acid sequence: CAWEYRGRRDEQYF.